The 19 T cell receptor beta chains presented below share a single source sample, sequenced in a study of blood T cell repertoires in COVID-19. Profiled with immunoSEQ multiplex PCR; TCRdb holds only in-frame clones, not every one. This sample has 20,000 or so clones, with around 90% found just once. The sequenced sample consisted of peripheral blood. These receptors all come from a human donor in a cohort sampled during active COVID-19.

The chain links TRBV7-3 to TRBJ2-2, with 7 nucleotides matching TRBD2. V trimming: 3 bases; J trimming: 5 bases; junction bases outside the gene matches: 6. CDR3 length: 15 residues. Germline V gene data show CDR1 as SGHTA and CDR2 as FQGTGA. The CDR3 DNA sequence: TGTGCCAGCAGCTTTGGACTAGGAGCGACCGGGGAGCTGTTTTTT. This codes for CASSFGLGATGELFF.

As to this clone: Other nucleotide sequences in the sample specify the same CDR3. The rearrangement links TRBV6-5 to TRBJ1-2, with 10 nucleotides matching TRBD1. Germline trimming cut 0 bases from V and 4 bases from J; bases unmatched to any gene: 5. This CDR3 comprises 16 residues. In germline, CDR1 is MNHEY, CDR2 SVGAGI. This CDR3 reads CASSYSRTGGGYGYTF. Here the CDR3 DNA reads TGTGCCAGCAGTTACTCGCGGACAGGGGGAGGCTATGGCTACACCTTC.

V and J are TRBV12-5 and TRBJ2-5; D unclear. V was trimmed by 2 bases and J by 5 bases, leaving 3 bases between them. This CDR3 is 11 amino acids long. Germline V gene lookup returns CDR1 LGHNT and CDR2 FRNRAP. The CDR3 nucleotides read TGTGCTAGTGGTTTGTCGGAGACCCAGTACTTC. Translating gives CASGLSETQYF.

In its sample, this clone was seen a few times. The chain links TRBV7-3 to TRBJ1-1, with D possibly matching TRBD1 (5 bases). The CDR3 loop spans 14 amino acids. Trimming left V 5 bases short and J 5 bases short, with 15 bases between. The germline V gene encodes CDR1 SGHTA and CDR2 FQGTGA. CDR3 nucleotides: TGTGCCAGCAGCCCTAACCCGACAGTGACTGAAGCTTTCTTT. Translated, it gives CASSPNPTVTEAFF.

The chain is built from TRBV10-2 and TRBJ2-1; D possibly corresponds to TRBD2 (6 bases). CDR1 and CDR2 from the germline V gene are WSHSY and SAAADI. The CDR3 runs 16 residues. V lost 3 bases to trimming and J lost 7 bases, with 19 bases between them. The CDR3 coding sequence is TGCGCCAGCAGTGACCCTCCGGGGACTCAGAGGAATGAGCAGTTCTTC. Its translation is CASSDPPGTQRNEQFF.

The V call is TRBV5-4, the J call TRBJ2-1; TRBD1 might be the D (6 bases). Between the trimmed V and J ends, which lost 5 bases and 9 bases, there was a span of 33 bases. CDR3 length: 19 amino acids. Looked up from germline, CDR1 is SGHNT and CDR2 is YYREEE (reference sequence). The CDR3 is CASSRGGHTGLGSASEQFF. The CDR3 region has the DNA TGTGCCAGCAGTCGTGGGGGCCACACAGGTCTCGGAAGTGCGAGTGAGCAGTTCTTC.

The V and J genes are TRBV28 and TRBJ2-2; 8 nucleotides align to TRBD1. Per germline, CDR1 MDHEN and CDR2 SYDVKM. Germline trimming cut 4 bases from V and 3 bases from J; bases unmatched to any gene: 7. CDR3 length: 16 amino acids. The DNA of the CDR3 is TGTGCCAGCAGTTCGGGACAGGTTTTATACACCGGGGAGCTGTTTTTT. Residues: CASSSGQVLYTGELFF.

The V and J genes are TRBV2 and TRBJ1-1; 9 nucleotides agree with TRBD1. Germline V gives CDR1 SNHLY, CDR2 FYNNEI. V trimming: 2 bases; J trimming: 4 bases; junction bases outside the gene matches: 2. CDR3 length: 14 amino acids. CDR3 sequence reads: CASSEWGQGTEAFF. CDR3 nucleotides: TGTGCCAGCAGTGAATGGGGACAGGGCACTGAAGCTTTCTTT.

CDR3: CASSRLRTGGPDTQYF. CDR3 bases: TGTGCCAGCAGCCGTCTTAGGACAGGGGGACCAGATACGCAGTATTTT. The V call is TRBV7-9, the J call TRBJ2-3; 10 bases agree with TRBD1. Losses at the gene ends were 5 bases for V and 4 bases for J; bases not matched to a gene: 9. The CDR3 totals 16 residues. Germline V gene lookup returns CDR1 SEHNR and CDR2 FQNEAQ (reference sequence). The full variable domain, in which reference TRBV7-9 and TRBJ2-3 provide the parts outside the CDR3, is DTGVSQNPRHKITKRGQNVTFRCDPISEHNRLYWYRQTLGQGPEFLTYFQNEAQLEKSRLLSDRFSAERPKGSFSTLEIQRTEQGDSAMYLCASSRLRTGGPDTQYFGPGTRLTVL.

The chain recombines TRBV9 with TRBJ2-5; possibly TRBD2 for D (6 bases). V was cut by 0 bases and J by 1 base, with 13 bases left in between. CDR1 is SGDLS, CDR2 YYNGEE, per germline. The CDR3 is 16 residues long. CDR3 sequence (DNA): TGTGCCAGCAGCGTAGCCCCGACTAGAGGCCAAGAGACCCAGTACTTC. This translates into CASSVAPTRGQETQYF.

The chain is built from TRBV1 and TRBJ2-3; the D segment call TRBD2 is taken from the table without a DNA check. TRBV1 is annotated as a pseudogene. This CDR3 comprises 16 residues. CDR3 coding DNA: TGCACCAGCAGCCAAGGGGGCGGGGGGAGGATAGATACGCAGTATTTT. This translates into CTSSQGGGGRIDTQYF.

The rearrangement joins TRBV15 to TRBJ1-2; TRBD1 matches 7 bases. V shed 1 base and J 5 bases; nucleotides not matched to a gene: 7. The germline gives CDR1 LNHNV, CDR2 YYDKDF (reference sequence). CDR3 length: 15 residues. The CDR3 spells CATSRAGTETYGYTF. In DNA, the CDR3 is TGTGCCACCAGCAGAGCCGGGACAGAGACTTATGGCTACACCTTC.

The chain joins TRBV7-9 to TRBJ1-2; D is uncertain. This CDR3 region has 11 residues. Trimming cost V 7 bases and J 5 bases, with 8 bases left between them. Germline assignment: CDR1 SEHNR and CDR2 FQNEAQ (reference sequence). This chain's CDR3 is CASMRDYGYTF. In DNA form, the CDR3 reads TGTGCCAGCATGAGGGATTATGGCTACACCTTC. Looking up the rest from reference TRBV7-9 and TRBJ1-2 gives the full variable domain: DTGVSQNPRHKITKRGQNVTFRCDPISEHNRLYWYRQTLGQGPEFLTYFQNEAQLEKSRLLSDRFSAERPKGSFSTLEIQRTEQGDSAMYLCASMRDYGYTFGSGTRLTVV.

V usage is TRBV5-1 and J usage is TRBJ1-3, with 10 bases identical to TRBD1. The CDR3 spans 16 residues. V lost 0 bases and J lost 4; bases outside the gene matches: 4. Germline V gene sequence: CDR1 SGHRS, CDR2 YFSETQ. CDR3 amino acids: CASSLGQGAWGNTIYF. The CDR3 bases are TGCGCCAGCAGCTTGGGACAGGGGGCTTGGGGAAACACCATATATTTT.

V gene TRBV18 combines with J gene TRBJ1-6, with a weak D call TRBD1 (6 bases). The CDR3 runs to 14 residues. The germline V gene encodes CDR1 KGHSH and CDR2 LQKENI. The V end was cut by 3 bases, the J end by 8 bases, with 11 bases between. CDR3 coding DNA: TGTGCCAGCTCACCGGGGACAAATCATTCACCCCTCCACTTT. Translating gives CASSPGTNHSPLHF. Full variable domain (rest looked up from reference TRBV18 and TRBJ1-6): NAGVMQNPRHLVRRRGQEARLRCSPMKGHSHVYWYRQLPEEGLKFMVYLQKENIIDESGMPKERFSAEFPKEGPSILRIQQVVRGDSAAYFCASSPGTNHSPLHFGNGTRLTVT.

This clone appeared a single time. The chain couples TRBV28 to TRBJ1-5; D is perhaps TRBD1 (5 bases). There are 14 residues in the CDR3. With 1 base removed from V and 6 bases from J, the gap between germline ends came to 10 bases. The V gene's germline CDR1 is MDHEN and CDR2 SYDVKM. This CDR3 is CASSLLGGAQPQHF. The CDR3 region has the DNA TGTGCCAGCAGTTTATTGGGAGGGGCTCAGCCCCAGCATTTT.

V is TRBV6-5 and J is TRBJ1-4; tentative D call: TRBD1 (5 bases). Trimming shortened V by 6 bases and J by 0 bases, and 11 bases separated the two germline ends. The CDR3 runs to 15 residues. The V gene's germline CDR1 is MNHEY and CDR2 SVGAGI. As DNA, the CDR3 is TGTGCCAGCAGCCTCCGGGACTCAACTAATGAAAAACTGTTTTTT. This sequence encodes CASSLRDSTNEKLFF.

This clone has a single count. The CDR3 region has the DNA TGTGCCAGCAGACTCACCGGGACTAGCGGGTTGTACGTC. This sequence encodes CASRLTGTSGLYV. V usage is TRBV2 and J usage is TRBJ2-7; 12 bases are a match to TRBD2. With 6 bases clipped from V and 12 bases from J, the junction kept 9 bases outside the gene matches. The germline gives CDR1 SNHLY, CDR2 FYNNEI. This CDR3 region has 13 residues.

The chain is built from TRBV28 and TRBJ2-3, with TRBD2 matching over 9 bases. Trimming took 5 bases from V and 4 from J; bases not matched to a gene: 7. The CDR3 runs 15 residues. Germline loops: CDR1 MDHEN, CDR2 SYDVKM. The CDR3 coding sequence is TGTGCCAGCAGTGCCGGGACTAGCATGGCAGATACGCAGTATTTT. It codes for CASSAGTSMADTQYF.